Listed here are 5 T cell receptor beta chains from one sample, sequenced in a study of neurological immune-mediated disorders. TCRdb reprocessed the 5' RACE reads via MiXCR and lists one record per CDR3 protein. The table has more than 25,000 distinct CDR3 sequences, just over 4% seen once. Sequencing was carried out using CD4+ T cells from blood. Receptor source: a woman aged 40 to 50 in good health.

This clonotype has at least ten counts. J is TRBJ2-1 and V is TRBV3-1; the D gene could be TRBD1 or TRBD2 (6 bases each). The CDR3 runs 14 residues. V was trimmed by 1 base and J by 5 bases, leaving 9 bases between them. Germline values: CDR1 LGHDT, CDR2 YNNKEL (reference sequence). Here the CDR3 reads CASSQGGAHNEQFF. Here the CDR3 DNA reads TGTGCCAGCAGCCAAGGGGGGGCCCACAATGAGCAGTTCTTC.

This clonotype was observed many times. The J gene is TRBJ2-3, the V gene TRBV6-1; 7 bases fit TRBD1. CDR1 is MNHNS and CDR2 is SASEGT in the germline V gene. J was trimmed by 4 bases and V by 3 bases; bases with no gene match: 10. This CDR3 has 16 amino acids. CDR3 sequence (DNA): TGTGCCAGCAGTGACCGGGGACAGCGACCCCCAGATACGCAGTATTTT. Translating gives CASSDRGQRPPDTQYF.

This clonotype has ten or more counts. This rearrangement joins TRBV5-6 to TRBJ2-2; D gene ambiguous. This CDR3 contains 13 residues. Germline V gives CDR1 SGHDT, CDR2 YYEEEE. Trimming removed 1 base from V and 3 bases from J, with 4 bases in between. CDR3 residues: CASSLPHTGELFF. For the CDR3, the DNA is TGTGCCAGCAGCTTGCCGCACACCGGGGAGCTGTTTTTT.

This clonotype was observed at least ten times. The chain employs TRBV6-1 and TRBJ2-5, with D perhaps matching TRBD2 (6 bases). CDR3 size: 11 residues. Looked up from germline, CDR1 is MNHNS and CDR2 is SASEGT. Trimming shortened V by 4 bases and J by 8 bases, and 8 bases separated the two germline ends. As DNA, the CDR3 is TGTGCCAGCAGTGGGACTATTACCCAGTACTTC. It codes for CASSGTITQYF.

This clonotype was recorded at least ten times. V and J are TRBV20-1 and TRBJ2-7; 10 nucleotides line up with TRBD2. The J segment lost 2 bases and the V segment lost 6 bases, leaving 4 bases of the junction unmatched. The CDR3 runs to 13 residues. The germline V gene encodes CDR1 DFQATT and CDR2 SNEGSKA (reference sequence). The CDR3 bases are TGCAGTGCAAAGCTAGCGGGGGCCTACGAGCAGTACTTC. Its translation: CSAKLAGAYEQYF.